Listed here is a single T cell receptor beta chain. Generated by immunoSEQ multiplex PCR, the TCRdb table keeps only in-frame clones and is missing some. The table lists some 95,000 clones, around nine tenths of them singletons, with 2.8% in the top ten. Germline V gene data show CDR1 as LGHDT and CDR2 as YNNKEL (reference sequence). The CDR3 totals 14 residues. V lost 0 bases to trimming and J lost 2 bases, with 7 bases between them. The data are from a study of T cell responses to AZD1222 COVID-19 vaccine. The TCR sequence derives from an adult in good health. The sample in question was peripheral blood, obtained on day 0 of MenACWY control vaccination. J is TRBJ1-1 and V is TRBV3-1 (or the pseudogene TRBV3-2); D ambiguous. The CDR3, as DNA: TGTGCCAGCAGCCAAGAAGGTACTAACACTGAAGCTTTCTTT. This translates into CASSQEGTNTEAFF.